This note documents a single T cell receptor beta chain sequence. The age range of participants was about 18 to 89 years, with residence in about two dozen US areas. This sample was included in a study of blood T cell repertoires in COVID-19. Study-wide background: Both acute and convalescent COVID-19 samples were obtained from the United States, Italy and Spain.

In the authors' workflow: Estimated nucleated cell counts came from reference gene primer amplification. Sequencing was performed with immunoSEQ multiplex PCR; in TCRdb, only in-frame clones are kept and a portion is missing. For V, J and clone size, that table is used; D and trimming come from the DNA. Of about 300,000 clones detected, 70% to 90% appear once; the ten largest clones hold approximately 4.1%. The V and J ends lost 1 base and 0 bases respectively, with 14 bases between them. CDR3 size: 17 residues. Germline assignment: CDR1 SGHAT and CDR2 FQNNGV. The specimen sequenced was PBMCs or T cells enriched from blood (not recorded which). The rearrangement links TRBV11-2 to TRBJ2-3; tentative D call: TRBD1 (6 bases). The sequence was collected from a man aged 30-40 years who had recovered from COVID-19. This CDR3 is CASSLVRTVTSTDTQYF. The DNA for the CDR3 is TGTGCCAGCAGCTTAGTCAGGACAGTTACTAGCACAGATACGCAGTATTTT.